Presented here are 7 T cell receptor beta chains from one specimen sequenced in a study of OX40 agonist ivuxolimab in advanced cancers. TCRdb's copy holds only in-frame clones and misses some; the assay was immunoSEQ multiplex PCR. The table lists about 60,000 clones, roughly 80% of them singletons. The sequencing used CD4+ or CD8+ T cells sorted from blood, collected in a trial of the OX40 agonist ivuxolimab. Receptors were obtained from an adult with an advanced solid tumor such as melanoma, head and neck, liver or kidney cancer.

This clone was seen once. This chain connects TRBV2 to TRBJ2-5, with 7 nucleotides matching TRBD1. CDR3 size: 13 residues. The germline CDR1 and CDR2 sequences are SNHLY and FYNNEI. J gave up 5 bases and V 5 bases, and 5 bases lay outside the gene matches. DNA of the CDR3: TGTGCCAGCAGTACGGACAGGACGGAGACCCAGTACTTC. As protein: CASSTDRTETQYF. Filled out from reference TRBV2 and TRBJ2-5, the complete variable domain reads EPEVTQTPSHQVTQMGQEVILRCVPISNHLYFYWYRQILGQKVEFLVSFYNNEISEKSEIFDDQFSVERPDGSNFTLKIRSTKLEDSAMYFCASSTDRTETQYFGPGTRLLVL.

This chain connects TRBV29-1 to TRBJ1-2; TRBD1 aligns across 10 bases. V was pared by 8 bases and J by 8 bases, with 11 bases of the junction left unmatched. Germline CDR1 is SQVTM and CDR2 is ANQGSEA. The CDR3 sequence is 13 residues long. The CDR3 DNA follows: TGCAGCTTCGGGACGGACAGGGGGTCAGGCTACACCTTC. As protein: CSFGTDRGSGYTF.

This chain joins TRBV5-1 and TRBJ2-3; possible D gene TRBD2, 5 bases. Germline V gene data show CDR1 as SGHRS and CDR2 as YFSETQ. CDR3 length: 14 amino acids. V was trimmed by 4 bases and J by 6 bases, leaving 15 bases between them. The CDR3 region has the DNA TGCGCCAGCAGCCGACAAGGCCCGGGGGATACGCAGTATTTT. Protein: CASSRQGPGDTQYF.

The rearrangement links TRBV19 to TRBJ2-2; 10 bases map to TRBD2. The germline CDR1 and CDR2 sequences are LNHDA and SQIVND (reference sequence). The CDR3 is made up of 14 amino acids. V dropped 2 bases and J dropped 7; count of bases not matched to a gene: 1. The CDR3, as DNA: TGTGCCAGTAGTATACTAGCGGGAGTCGGGGAGCTGTTTTTT. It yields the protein CASSILAGVGELFF.

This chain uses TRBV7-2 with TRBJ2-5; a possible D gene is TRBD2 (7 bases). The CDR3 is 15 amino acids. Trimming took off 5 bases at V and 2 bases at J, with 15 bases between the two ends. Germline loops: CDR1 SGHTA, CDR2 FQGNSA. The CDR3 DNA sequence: TGTGCCAGCAGCCGAGGGGGGGCAACACAAGAGACCCAGTACTTC. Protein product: CASSRGGATQETQYF.

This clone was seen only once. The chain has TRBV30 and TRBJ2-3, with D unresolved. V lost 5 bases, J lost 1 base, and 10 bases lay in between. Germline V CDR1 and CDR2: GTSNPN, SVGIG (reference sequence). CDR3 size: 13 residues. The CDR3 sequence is CAWEVQRTDTQYF. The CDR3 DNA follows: TGTGCCTGGGAGGTGCAGCGCACAGATACGCAGTATTTT.

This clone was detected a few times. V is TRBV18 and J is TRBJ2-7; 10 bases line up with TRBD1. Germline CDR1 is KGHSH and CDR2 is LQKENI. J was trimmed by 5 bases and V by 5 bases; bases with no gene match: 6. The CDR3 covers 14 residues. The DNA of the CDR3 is TGTGCCAGCTCATTCGGACAGGGGGACCACGAGCAGTACTTC. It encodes CASSFGQGDHEQYF.